This T cell receptor beta chain emerged from a study of T-cell reconstitution after alpha-beta-depleted transplantation in children. As it was prepared, the TCRbeta library received unique molecular identifiers. Each CDR3 protein gets one entry after TCRdb re-called the PCR reads with MiXCR. The sample records 200,000 to 300,000 distinct CDR3 sequences, 12% being singletons. The CDR3 has 13 amino acids. Germline V lookup: CDR1 SGHAT, CDR2 FQNNGV. V dropped 5 bases and J dropped 4 bases, with 9 bases sitting between them. This clonotype was recorded at least ten times. This chain uses TRBV11-2 with TRBJ1-3; D is undetermined. This receptor was taken from a human donor who donated a stem cell graft to a child with acute lymphoblastic leukemia. Sequences were derived from PBMCs from the stem cell graft donor, sampled from the stem cell graft. CDR3 coding DNA: TGTGCCAGCAGCCCGAGTCGCGGAAACACCATATATTTT. Its translation: CASSPSRGNTIYF.